The 10 T cell receptor beta chains in this list originate from one sample, sequenced in a study of T cell responses to AZD1222 COVID-19 vaccine. Libraries were prepared by immunoSEQ multiplex PCR; TCRdb keeps only in-frame clonotypes and omits some of them. The top ten clones hold 1% of a sample with roughly 180,000 clones, roughly 93% of them seen once. Sequencing used peripheral blood, obtained 28 days after the second dose of the MenACWY control vaccine. These receptor sequences come from an adult who received the MenACWY meningococcal vaccine as a control.

The CDR3 reads CASSIDGGPTEAFF. The CDR3 coding sequence is TGTGCCAGTAGTATAGATGGGGGCCCCACTGAAGCTTTCTTT. The V call is TRBV19, the J call TRBJ1-1, with D possibly being TRBD1 (6 bases). This CDR3 region has 14 residues. Germline lookup yields CDR1 LNHDA and CDR2 SQIVND (reference sequence). Trimming shortened V by 0 bases and J by 4 bases, and 9 bases separated the two germline ends.

The chain carries TRBV5-5 and TRBJ1-1; 8 bases fit TRBD1. This CDR3 comprises 16 residues. The junction had 5 bases not matched to a gene; V was cut back by 0 bases and J by 1 base. Germline CDR1 and CDR2: SGHKS and YYEKEE (reference sequence). CDR3 residues: CASSLVPTGENTEAFF. The DNA for the CDR3 is TGTGCCAGCAGCTTGGTACCGACAGGGGAGAACACTGAAGCTTTCTTT.

The genes are TRBV1 and TRBJ2-2. TRBV1 has pseudogene status. There are 15 residues in the CDR3. The CDR3: CTSSQAGAGAGELFF. For the CDR3, the DNA is TGCACCAGCAGCCAAGCGGGGGCAGGGGCCGGGGAGCTGTTTTTT.

This chain uses TRBV7-2 with TRBJ2-4; 9 bases are a match to TRBD1. V was clipped by 3 bases and J by 6 bases; unmatched bases: 6. Germline loops: CDR1 SGHTA, CDR2 FQGNSA. The CDR3 totals 15 residues. The CDR3 is CASSLDGTGLNIQYF. The CDR3 DNA reads TGTGCCAGCAGCTTGGACGGGACAGGGTTAAACATTCAGTACTTC. Looking up the rest from reference TRBV7-2 and TRBJ2-4 gives the full variable domain: GAGVSQSPSNKVTEKGKDVELRCDPISGHTALYWYRQSLGQGLEFLIYFQGNSAPDKSGLPSDRFSAERTGGSVSTLTIQRTQQEDSAVYLCASSLDGTGLNIQYFGAGTRLSVL.

V and J are TRBV6-5 and TRBJ1-3, with TRBD1 matching over 8 bases. Looked up from germline, CDR1 is MNHEY and CDR2 is SVGAGI. V was clipped by 2 bases and J by 3 bases; unmatched bases: 3. This CDR3 has 15 residues. The CDR3, as DNA: TGTGCCAGCAGTTACGACAGGGGTATTGGAAACACCATATATTTT. Translating gives CASSYDRGIGNTIYF.

The V and J genes are TRBV2 and TRBJ2-7; no reliable D call. V was cut by 3 bases and J by 6 bases, with 9 bases left in between. The CDR3 loop spans 12 amino acids. The germline CDR1 and CDR2 sequences are SNHLY and FYNNEI. The CDR3 loop is CASSEWVGEQYF. The CDR3 nucleotides are TGTGCCAGCAGTGAGTGGGTGGGCGAGCAGTACTTC.

The V gene is TRBV6-1, the J gene TRBJ1-2; tentative D call: TRBD1 (5 bases). In germline, CDR1 is MNHNS, CDR2 SASEGT. Trimming pared 3 bases from V and 7 bases from J, leaving 15 bases between. The CDR3 runs to 14 residues. As DNA, the CDR3 is TGTGCCAGCAGTGAGGGTGGGCTTAGGGGTGGCTACACCTTC. Its translation: CASSEGGLRGGYTF.

CDR3 region: CASSQAAEDGYTF. DNA for the CDR3: TGCGCCAGCAGCCAGGCGGCAGAGGATGGCTACACCTTC. The chain recombines TRBV4-1 with TRBJ1-2; D remains ambiguous. Trimming removed 3 bases from V and 6 bases from J, with 11 bases in between. CDR3 length: 13 amino acids. From germline, CDR1 is MGHRA and CDR2 YSYEKL.

The V call is TRBV6-5, the J call TRBJ1-1; 7 bases match TRBD1. Trimming took 6 bases from V and 0 from J; bases not matched to a gene: 4. Germline V gene data show CDR1 as MNHEY and CDR2 as SVGAGI. This CDR3 is built from 14 residues. This CDR3 reads CASSLGQVNTEAFF. Written as DNA, the CDR3 is TGTGCCAGCAGCCTAGGACAGGTGAACACTGAAGCTTTCTTT.

The V gene is TRBV12-3 or TRBV12-4, the J gene TRBJ1-1; D is uncertain. This CDR3 comprises 13 residues. V was clipped by 3 bases and J by 10 bases, with 15 bases between them. CDR3 residues: CASSFLQRYGAFF. In DNA, the CDR3 is TGTGCCAGCAGTTTCCTACAGAGATATGGAGCTTTCTTT.